Listed below are T cell receptor beta chains from one sample, sequenced in a study of graft-versus-host responses after intestinal transplantation. Using immunoSEQ multiplex PCR, the repertoire was profiled, and TCRdb retains in-frame clones only, with some absent. The sample includes about 20,000 clones, approximately 89% of them seen just once. The input for sequencing was bone marrow, taken about 130 days after transplant. Receptor source: a human patient who received an intestinal transplant, so some T cells may come from the graft donor. Each CDR3 is given with its conserved first and last residue. Fields, in order: J gene, D gene, V gene, clone size, CDR3 protein, CDR3 DNA. The D gene is left open where the match is weak. Clone size is not always given. Where it is, it says once, few, many or a class for expanded clones.

>TRBJ2-3|TRBD2|TRBV9|.
CASSVASGRASSTDTQYF
TGTGCCAGCAGCGTAGCTAGCGGGAGGGCCTCTTCCACAGATACGCAGTATTTT
>TRBJ1-5|.|TRBV27|.
CASSRTQGINQPQHF
TGTGCCAGCAGCCGAACACAGGGAATCAATCAGCCCCAGCATTTT
>TRBJ2-4|TRBD1|TRBV7-9|once
CASSFDRDDIQYF
TGTGCCAGCAGCTTCGACAGGGATGACATTCAGTACTTC
>TRBJ2-1|.|TRBV11-2|.
CASSPLRGPLSNEQFF
TGTGCCAGCAGCCCCCTGAGGGGACCCCTCTCCAATGAGCAGTTCTTC
>TRBJ2-7|.|TRBV11-2|.
CASSLDRTASSYEQYF
TGTGCCAGCAGCTTAGATCGGACGGCTAGCTCCTACGAGCAGTACTTC
>TRBJ1-5|.|TRBV19|.
CASSSWEDQPQHF
TGTGCCAGTAGTTCGTGGGAGGATCAGCCCCAGCATTTT
>TRBJ2-7|TRBD2|TRBV10-2|.
CARGGFGGAFGNEQYF
TGCGCCCGCGGGGGGTTTGGGGGGGCCTTTGGCAACGAGCAGTACTTC
>TRBJ2-3|.|TRBV19|.
CASSIGVRDTQYF
TGTGCCAGTAGTATTGGGGTTAGAGATACGCAGTATTTT
>TRBJ1-2|.|TRBV7-2|.
CASSLEGPNYGYTF
TGTGCCAGCAGCTTAGAGGGACCAAACTATGGCTACACCTTC
>TRBJ2-7|TRBD2|TRBV4-2|.
CASSQDFSSGSYEQYF
TGTGCCAGCAGCCAAGATTTTTCTAGCGGGAGTTACGAGCAGTACTTC
>TRBJ2-7|TRBD1|TRBV2|.
CATSEERQGAYEQYF
TGTGCCACCTCAGAGGAAAGACAGGGGGCCTACGAGCAGTACTTC
>TRBJ1-2|TRBD1|TRBV29-1|.
CSDAGTDYGYTF
TGCAGCGATGCCGGGACAGATTATGGCTACACCTTC
>TRBJ2-1|.|TRBV11-3|.
CASSHGNEQFF
TGTGCCAGCAGCCACGGAAATGAGCAGTTCTTC
>TRBJ2-7|.|TRBV6-1|.
CASSEAHGASYEQYF
TGTGCCAGCAGTGAAGCGCATGGGGCCTCCTACGAGCAGTACTTC
>TRBJ2-1|TRBD2|TRBV5-4|.
CASRTSGGLHEQFF
TGTGCCAGCAGGACTAGCGGGGGGTTACATGAGCAGTTCTTC
>TRBJ2-2|.|TRBV29-1|.
CSVEDPMELFF
TGCAGCGTTGAAGACCCCATGGAGCTGTTTTTT
>TRBJ2-7|TRBD1|TRBV28|.
CASSPGTGGMGQYF
TGTGCCAGCAGTCCGGGGACAGGGGGGATGGGGCAGTACTTC